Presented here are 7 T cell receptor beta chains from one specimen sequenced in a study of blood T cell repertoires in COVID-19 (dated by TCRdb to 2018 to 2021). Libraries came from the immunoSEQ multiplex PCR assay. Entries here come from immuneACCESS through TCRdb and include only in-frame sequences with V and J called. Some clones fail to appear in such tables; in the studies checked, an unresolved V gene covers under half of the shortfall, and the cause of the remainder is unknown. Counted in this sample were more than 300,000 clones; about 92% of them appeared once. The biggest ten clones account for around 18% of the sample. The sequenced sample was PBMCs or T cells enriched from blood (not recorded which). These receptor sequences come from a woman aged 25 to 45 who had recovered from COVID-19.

The CDR3 region has the DNA TGTGCCAGCAGTATTGACAGGGGAGTTGGAAACACCATATATTTT. It translates to CASSIDRGVGNTIYF. The V and J genes are TRBV2 and TRBJ1-3; the match to TRBD1 covers 8 bases. The germline V gene encodes CDR1 SNHLY and CDR2 FYNNEI. With 5 bases clipped from V and 3 bases from J, the junction kept 6 bases outside the gene matches. The CDR3 contains 15 residues.

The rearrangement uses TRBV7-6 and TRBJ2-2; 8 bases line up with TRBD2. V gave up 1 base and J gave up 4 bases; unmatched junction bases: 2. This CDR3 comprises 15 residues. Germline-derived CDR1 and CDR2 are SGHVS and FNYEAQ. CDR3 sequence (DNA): TGTGCCAGCAGCTTAGGGGGACTAGGCACCGGGGAGCTGTTTTTT. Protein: CASSLGGLGTGELFF.

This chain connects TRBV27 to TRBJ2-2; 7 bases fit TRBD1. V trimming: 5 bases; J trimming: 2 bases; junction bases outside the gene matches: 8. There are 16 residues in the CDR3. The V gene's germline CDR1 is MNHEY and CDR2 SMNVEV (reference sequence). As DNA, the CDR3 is TGTGCCAGCAGTATCCGGGACAGAAAAAACACCGGGGAGCTGTTTTTT. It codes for CASSIRDRKNTGELFF.

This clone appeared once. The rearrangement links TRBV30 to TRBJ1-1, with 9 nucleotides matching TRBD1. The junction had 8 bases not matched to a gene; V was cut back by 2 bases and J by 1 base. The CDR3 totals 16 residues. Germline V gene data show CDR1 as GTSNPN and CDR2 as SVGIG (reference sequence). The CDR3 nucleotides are TGTGCCTGGAGTAGCATCCTACAGGGGGCGAACACTGAAGCTTTCTTT. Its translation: CAWSSILQGANTEAFF.

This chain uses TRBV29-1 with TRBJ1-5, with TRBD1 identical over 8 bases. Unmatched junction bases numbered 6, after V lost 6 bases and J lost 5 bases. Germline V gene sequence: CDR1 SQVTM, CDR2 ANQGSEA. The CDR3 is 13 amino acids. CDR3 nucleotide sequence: TGCAGCGTCGCAGGGGGCGAGTATCAGCCCCAGCATTTT. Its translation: CSVAGGEYQPQHF.

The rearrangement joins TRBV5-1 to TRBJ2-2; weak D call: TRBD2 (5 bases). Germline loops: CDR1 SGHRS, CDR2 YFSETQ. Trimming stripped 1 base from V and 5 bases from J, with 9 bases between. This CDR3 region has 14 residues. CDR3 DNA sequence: TGCGCCAGCAGCTTGCACGAGGGAACCGGGGAGCTGTTTTTT. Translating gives CASSLHEGTGELFF.

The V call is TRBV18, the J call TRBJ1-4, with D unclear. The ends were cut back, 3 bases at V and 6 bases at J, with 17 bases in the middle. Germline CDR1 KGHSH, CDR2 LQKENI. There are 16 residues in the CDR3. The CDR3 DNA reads TGTGCCAGCTCACCCAACACGGGAGGATGGGATGAAAAACTGTTTTTT. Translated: CASSPNTGGWDEKLFF.